Following are 13 T cell receptor beta chains from one sample sequenced in a study of shared clonotypes between healthy human individuals. Produced via immunoSEQ multiplex PCR; TCRdb's table is partial and in-frame only. The sample comprises roughly 1,000,000 clones, approximately 80% of which are singletons, and more than 0.45% rests with the top ten. The sequenced material came from memory CD4+ T cells from PBMCs. As for subset: CD45RA-negative fraction. These receptors all come from a young man in good health. Some clones in this sample may be carry-over from other donors' samples.

The chain employs TRBV7-9 and TRBJ2-6; a weak D match, TRBD2 (6 bases). The CDR3 has 15 amino acids. Germline V gene lookup returns CDR1 SEHNR and CDR2 FQNEAQ (reference sequence). V dropped 5 bases and J dropped 6 bases, with 14 bases sitting between them. CDR3 coding DNA: TGTGCCAGCAGCAACCGGGACTTGGCGGCCAACGTCCTGACTTTC. Translating it yields CASSNRDLAANVLTF.

The chain has TRBV5-1 and TRBJ2-1; possibly TRBD2 for D (5 bases). Trimming pared 3 bases from V and 1 base from J, leaving 14 bases between. The CDR3 has 16 amino acids. The V gene's germline CDR1 is SGHRS and CDR2 YFSETQ. The CDR3 region is CASSSGPSGSYNEQFF. CDR3 DNA: TGCGCCAGCAGCTCTGGCCCCTCGGGGTCCTACAATGAGCAGTTCTTC.

The J gene is TRBJ2-2, the V gene TRBV5-1, with unresolved D. V shed 4 bases and J shed 3 bases, with 16 bases lying between them. The CDR3 covers 16 residues. The germline V gene encodes CDR1 SGHRS and CDR2 YFSETQ. In DNA form, the CDR3 reads TGCGCCAGCAGCACCCAAGCCAGTACGGACACCGGGGAGCTGTTTTTT. As protein: CASSTQASTDTGELFF.

Points on this clone: Just one base apart from a much larger clone, this may be a read error. Different DNA sequences within this sample yield the same CDR3. CDR3 region: CASSLPGVPYEQYF. The CDR3 region has the DNA TGTGCCAGCAGCCTGCCAGGGGTACCCTACGAGCAGTACTTC. This chain joins TRBV5-6 and TRBJ2-7; weak D call: TRBD1 (6 bases). Germline CDR1 SGHDT, CDR2 YYEEEE. Trimming took off 4 bases at V and 2 bases at J, with 13 bases between the two ends. The CDR3 spans 14 residues.

Many counts were recorded for this clone. A read error may account for a junction end that differs from germline. The chain uses TRBV12-5 and TRBJ2-1; D unresolved. The V gene's germline CDR1 is LGHNT and CDR2 FRNRAP. The CDR3 totals 14 residues. For the CDR3, the DNA is TGTGCTAGTGGTTTGGTGGGCTCCCACAATGAGCAGTTCTTC. It is translated as CASGLVGSHNEQFF.

This chain connects TRBV6-5 to TRBJ1-3; D is perhaps TRBD1 (5 bases). V lost 2 bases to trimming and J lost 2 bases, with 13 bases between them. Germline V gives CDR1 MNHEY, CDR2 SVGAGI. The CDR3 contains 16 residues. The CDR3 DNA reads as TGTGCCAGCAGTTACAGGCCGGGACTAACTGGAAACACCATATATTTT. It specifies CASSYRPGLTGNTIYF.

This clone has just a few counts. V and J are TRBV27 and TRBJ2-2; 9 bases are a match to TRBD1. Germline V gene sequence: CDR1 MNHEY, CDR2 SMNVEV (reference sequence). There are 15 residues in the CDR3. V dropped 6 bases and J dropped 6; count of bases not matched to a gene: 8. CDR3 loop: CASRIQGAVAGELFF. CDR3 nucleotide sequence: TGTGCCAGCAGAATACAGGGGGCAGTGGCCGGGGAGCTGTTTTTT.

V is TRBV7-2 and J is TRBJ1-1; the D gene is possibly TRBD1 (5 bases). This CDR3 comprises 15 residues. The V gene lost 5 bases and the J gene lost 0 bases, with 13 bases spanning the gap. Germline V gene sequence: CDR1 SGHTA, CDR2 FQGNSA. The CDR3 protein is CASSRQGRLNTEAFF. Written as DNA, the CDR3 is TGTGCCAGCAGCCGCCAGGGACGGTTGAACACTGAAGCTTTCTTT.

The chain uses TRBV7-2 and TRBJ2-7; perhaps D is TRBD1 or TRBD2 (5 bases each). Germline assignment: CDR1 SGHTA and CDR2 FQGNSA. The V and J ends lost 5 bases and 3 bases respectively, with 17 bases between them. The CDR3 contains 15 residues. The DNA of the CDR3 is TGTGCCAGCAGCCCCCAACCGGGACGGAACTACGAGCAGTACTTC. It is translated as CASSPQPGRNYEQYF.

This clone was recorded only once. The V call is TRBV11-3, the J call TRBJ2-7, with 7 bases identical to TRBD2. V lost 4 bases, J lost 1 base, and 7 bases stayed unmatched. Germline V gene sequence: CDR1 SGHNT, CDR2 YENEEA. The CDR3 extends over 15 amino acids. CDR3 in DNA: TGTGCCAGCAGCTGGGGAGGGACGGATTCCTACGAGCAGTACTTC. It yields the protein CASSWGGTDSYEQYF.

In the case of this clone: Other DNA variants within this sample encode the same CDR3. The J gene is TRBJ1-2, the V gene TRBV30, with no clear D. Deletions cut 3 bases from V and 4 bases from J, with 9 bases between. CDR3 length equals 12 residues. CDR1 is GTSNPN, CDR2 SVGIG, per germline (reference sequence). For the CDR3, the DNA is TGTGCCTGGAGCCCGGGAAGCTATGGCTACACCTTC. Translating gives CAWSPGSYGYTF.

The chain is built from TRBV5-1 and TRBJ2-1; the D gene could be TRBD1 or TRBD2 (7 bases each). The CDR3 spans 14 residues. Germline V gene data show CDR1 as SGHRS and CDR2 as YFSETQ. Trimming took off 3 bases at V and 2 bases at J, with 9 bases between the two ends. The CDR3 loop is CASSSGGAYNEQFF. The CDR3 DNA sequence: TGCGCCAGCAGCTCAGGGGGGGCCTACAATGAGCAGTTCTTC.

The rearrangement links TRBV5-1 to TRBJ2-1; TRBD2 matches 7 bases. CDR3 length: 18 amino acids. The J segment lost 1 base and the V segment lost 4 bases, leaving 14 bases of the junction unmatched. Germline loops: CDR1 SGHRS, CDR2 YFSETQ. In DNA form, the CDR3 reads TGCGCCAGCAGCCCCATGGGCGGGAGTAGTGGGTCCTACAATGAGCAGTTCTTC. Translation gives CASSPMGGSSGSYNEQFF.